One and the same sample provided the 5 T cell receptor beta chains below, sequenced in a study of blood T cells in healthy people across ages. PCR was performed a second time for about 6 to 12 cycles using a sample-barcoded 5' primer and a J-beta primer mix. TCRdb passed the 5' RACE reads through MiXCR, listing each CDR3 protein once. The sample consists of a few hundred thousand distinct CDR3 sequences, 25% to 30% of them appearing once. Material for sequencing was blood. The receptors come from a woman in her seventies in good health.

This clonotype came up a few times. This CDR3 reads CASGTSGRDYGYTF. The CDR3, as DNA: TGTGCCTCCGGTACGTCAGGGAGGGACTATGGCTACACCTTC. This sequence joins TRBV12-3 or TRBV12-4 and TRBJ1-2; tentatively, D is TRBD1 (5 bases). Trimming removed 11 bases from V and 3 bases from J, with 19 bases in between. CDR3 length equals 14 residues.

This clonotype showed up just a few times. The junction departs from germline at one end; a sequencing error may be responsible. The genes are TRBV20-1 and TRBJ2-5, with TRBD2 as a possible D gene (5 bases). The end of the DNA aligns better with TRBJ2-7, so the J call may be wrong. The CDR3 totals 15 residues. Germline V gene sequence: CDR1 DFQATT, CDR2 SNEGSKA (reference sequence). The CDR3 nucleotides are TGCAGTACTAGAGTTCCGGACTTATCCTCCTACGAGCAGTACTTC. This sequence encodes CSTRVPDLSSYEQYF.

This chain's CDR3 is CASSLGLAGDGAETQYF. CDR3 DNA sequence: TGTGCCAGCAGCTTGGGGCTAGCGGGAGACGGTGCGGAGACCCAGTACTTC. The V gene is TRBV5-5, the J gene TRBJ2-5, with TRBD2 matching over 10 bases. CDR1 is SGHKS and CDR2 is YYEKEE in the germline V gene (reference sequence). The CDR3 has 17 amino acids. V lost 0 bases to trimming and J lost 5 bases; unmatched junction nucleotides: 10.

This clonotype was detected only a few times. Possible read error: a much larger clone is one base away. The chain's CDR3 is CASSQVHGTLREQYF. The CDR3 nucleotides read TGCGCCAGCAGCCAAGTACATGGCACGTTGCGGGAGCAGTACTTC. V and J are TRBV4-1 and TRBJ2-7; D gene uncertain. From germline, CDR1 is MGHRA and CDR2 YSYEKL. V gave up 1 base and J gave up 7 bases, with 17 bases separating them. CDR3 size: 15 residues.

The chain joins TRBV7-2 to TRBJ2-5; 10 bases match TRBD2. Germline assignment: CDR1 SGHTA and CDR2 FQGNSA. V lost 1 base to trimming and J lost 1 base; unmatched junction nucleotides: 3. This CDR3 spans 16 amino acids. CDR3 loop: CASSLDQRGGQETQYF. The CDR3 region has the DNA TGTGCCAGCAGCTTAGATCAGCGGGGGGGCCAAGAGACCCAGTACTTC.